This T cell receptor (beta chain) is drawn from a study of blood T cell repertoires in COVID-19. Across the whole study: Both acute and convalescent COVID-19 samples were obtained from the United States, Italy and Spain. Sources were T cells, B-cell-depleted T cells, or PBMCs; the material itself was cDNA or gDNA.

Generated by immunoSEQ multiplex PCR, the TCRdb table keeps only in-frame clones and is missing some. The repertoire includes approximately 140,000 clones, 80% to 90% of them detected once, and roughly 8% sits in the top ten. CDR3 length: 15 residues. Looked up from germline, CDR1 is WNHNN and CDR2 is SYGVQD (reference sequence). Trimming removed 2 bases from V and 1 base from J, with 8 bases in between. Seattle researchers signed up patients amid active infection and tracked them longitudinally. The clonotype originates from a woman aged 60-75 years with COVID-19, enrolled during active disease. Sequencing was performed on peripheral blood. V gene TRBV10-1 combines with J gene TRBJ2-2; D is perhaps TRBD2 (6 bases). CDR3 protein: CASSEAGLNTGELFF. Here the CDR3 DNA reads TGCGCCAGCAGTGAGGCGGGACTGAACACCGGGGAGCTGTTTTTT.